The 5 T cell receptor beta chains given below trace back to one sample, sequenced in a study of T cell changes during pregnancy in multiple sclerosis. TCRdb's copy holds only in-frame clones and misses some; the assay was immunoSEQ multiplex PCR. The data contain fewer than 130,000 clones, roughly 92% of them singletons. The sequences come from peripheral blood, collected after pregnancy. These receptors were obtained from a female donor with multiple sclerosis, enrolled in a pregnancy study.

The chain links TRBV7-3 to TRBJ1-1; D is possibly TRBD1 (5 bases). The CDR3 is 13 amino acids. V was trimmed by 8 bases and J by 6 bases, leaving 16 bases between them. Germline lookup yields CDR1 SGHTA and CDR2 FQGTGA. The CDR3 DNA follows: TGTGCCAGCTCCCAGGGCCCGACTCCTGAAGCTTTCTTT. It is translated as CASSQGPTPEAFF.

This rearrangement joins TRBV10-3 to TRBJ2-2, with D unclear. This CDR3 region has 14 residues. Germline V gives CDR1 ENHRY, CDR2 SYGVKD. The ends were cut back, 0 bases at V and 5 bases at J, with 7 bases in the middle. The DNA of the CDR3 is TGTGCCATCAGTGAGTCGACCGGGACCGGGGAGCTGTTTTTT. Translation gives CAISESTGTGELFF.

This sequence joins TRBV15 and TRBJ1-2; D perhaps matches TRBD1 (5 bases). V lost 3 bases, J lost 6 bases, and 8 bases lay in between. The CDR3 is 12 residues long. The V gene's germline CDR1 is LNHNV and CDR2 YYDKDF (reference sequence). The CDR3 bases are TGTGCCACCAGCAGGCGGGGGGATGGCTACACCTTC. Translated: CATSRRGDGYTF.

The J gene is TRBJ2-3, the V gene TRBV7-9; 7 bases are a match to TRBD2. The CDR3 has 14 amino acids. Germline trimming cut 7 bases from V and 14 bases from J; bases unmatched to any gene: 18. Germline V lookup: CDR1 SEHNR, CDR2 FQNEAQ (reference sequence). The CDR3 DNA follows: TGTGCCAGCACGGATCAGCGGGACGTCTGGCGGGGGTATTTT. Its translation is CASTDQRDVWRGYF. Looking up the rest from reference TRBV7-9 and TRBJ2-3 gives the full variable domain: DTGVSQNPRHKITKRGQNVTFRCDPISEHNRLYWYRQTLGQGPEFLTYFQNEAQLEKSRLLSDRFSAERPKGSFSTLEIQRTEQGDSAMYLCASTDQRDVWRGYFGPGTRLTVL.

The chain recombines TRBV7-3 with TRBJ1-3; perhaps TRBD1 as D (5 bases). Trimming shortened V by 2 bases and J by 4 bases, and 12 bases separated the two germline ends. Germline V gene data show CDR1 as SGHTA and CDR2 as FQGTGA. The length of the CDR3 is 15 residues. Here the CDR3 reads CASSLSGAEGNTIYF. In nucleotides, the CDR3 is TGTGCCAGCAGCTTATCTGGGGCAGAAGGAAACACCATATATTTT.